Each of the 7 T cell receptor beta chains below was sequenced from the same sample in a study of glioma-infiltrating T cells. Using RNA template, CDR3s of TCR alpha and beta were amplified with iRepertoire arm-PCR. TCRdb itself ran the multiplex PCR reads through MiXCR, one entry per CDR3 protein. The table records about 400,000 distinct CDR3 sequences, roughly two fifths of them present only once. Input material: glioma tissue, nonneoplastic brain tissue, or PBMCs (not recorded which). The origin of the receptors is a human donor with low-grade glioma or glioblastoma, undergoing nonglioma brain surgery, or in good health (not recorded which).

This clonotype showed up just a few times. CDR3 in amino acids: CSARDFTGFGYTF. CDR3 in DNA: TGCAGTGCTAGAGATTTTACCGGGTTTGGCTACACCTTC. This sequence joins TRBV20-1 and TRBJ1-2; D call uncertain. V shed 0 bases and J shed 7 bases, with 12 bases lying between them. CDR1 and CDR2 (germline): DFQATT, SNEGSKA (reference sequence). The CDR3 is 13 amino acids.

Written as DNA, the CDR3 is TGCGCCAGCAGCATTACTTCGGGAGACACTGAAGCTTTCTTT. It yields the protein CASSITSGDTEAFF. The J gene is TRBJ1-1, the V gene TRBV5-1; D uncertain. Germline V gives CDR1 SGHRS, CDR2 YFSETQ. The CDR3 extends over 14 amino acids. V lost 4 bases and J 3 bases, leaving 13 bases between the germline ends.

About this clonotype: The junction and the germline gene differ at one end; a read error may be behind it. The chain links TRBV6-2 or TRBV6-3 to TRBJ1-5; D uncertain. The length of the CDR3 is 16 residues. From germline, CDR1 is MNHEY and CDR2 SVGEGT. The chain's CDR3 is CASSYGPSDSDQPQHF. In DNA, the CDR3 is TGTGCCAGCAGTTACGGGCCCTCAGATAGCGATCAGCCCCAGCATTTT.

The chain employs TRBV5-6 and TRBJ1-1, with 10 nucleotides matching TRBD1. This CDR3 is 16 amino acids long. With 3 bases clipped from V and 5 bases from J, the junction kept 10 bases outside the gene matches. From germline, CDR1 is SGHDT and CDR2 YYEEEE. In DNA form, the CDR3 reads TGTGCCAGCAGCTGGGGACAGGGGCAAATGGGGACTGAAGCTTTCTTT. Protein: CASSWGQGQMGTEAFF.

The chain combines TRBV12-3 or TRBV12-4 with TRBJ1-4, with D maybe TRBD1 (5 bases). Trimming cost V 6 bases and J 0 bases, with 14 bases left between them. The CDR3 is made up of 16 amino acids. CDR3 DNA: TGTGCCAGCAGATTACAGGCGGGGGCAACTAATGAAAAACTGTTTTTT. It translates to CASRLQAGATNEKLFF.

The sample holds a few counts of this clonotype. J is TRBJ2-1 and V is TRBV7-2, with D possibly TRBD2 on 6 matching bases. The germline V gene encodes CDR1 SGHTA and CDR2 FQGNSA. The germline V and J ends were trimmed by 3 bases and 3 bases, with 9 bases remaining between them. The CDR3 has 14 residues. The CDR3 DNA follows: TGTGCCAGCAGCTTGGCTAGCGTCTACAATGAGCAGTTCTTC. Translated: CASSLASVYNEQFF.

The CDR3 DNA sequence: TGTGCCAGCAGCGGACAGTCCCTGGGCGAGAGAAGGCAGTACTTC. Amino acids: CASSGQSLGERRQYF. The gene calls are TRBV6-1 and TRBJ2-7; D may be TRBD1 (6 bases). The CDR3 runs 15 residues. Trimming removed 6 bases at V and 9 bases at J, with 24 bases between. CDR1 MNHNS and CDR2 SASEGT come from the germline V gene.